This T cell receptor (beta chain) derives from a study of regulatory T cells in long-lasting Graves disease. Study at large: Over-5-year antithyroid drug use with positive TSH receptor antibodies defined persistent Graves' disease in the study.

This clonotype has a count of ten or more. What it binds is unknown. CDR1 DFQATT and CDR2 SNEGSKA come from the germline V gene (reference sequence). V lost 1 base to trimming and J lost 5 bases; unmatched junction nucleotides: 13. The CDR3 sequence is 17 residues long. The sample's time point: persistent/refractory GD, antithyroid drugs over 5 years with positive TRAb. RNA extracted from PBMCs served as the sequencing template. Study-level findings and limits: Comparison showed that persistent patients shared more public clonotypes (roughly 2,500) than new patients (about 880).

Libraries of TCR beta came from iRepertoire HTBI primers plus Arm-PCR of CDR3 regions. A single record per CDR3 protein comes from TCRdb applying MiXCR to the multiplex PCR reads. The repertoire includes roughly 450,000 distinct CDR3 sequences, less than 25% of them detected once, and over 25% sits in the top ten. Sequences were derived from peripheral blood mononuclear cells (PBMCs), sampled when the disease was refractory, from a patient treated with antithyroid drugs. The rearrangement links TRBV20-1 to TRBJ2-5; TRBD2 agrees at 10 bases. The TCR sequence derives from a female donor with Graves disease. The DNA for the CDR3 is TGCAGTGCTAGAGGACCGGCTAGCGGGAGATTTTCGGAGACCCAGTACTTC. Its protein is CSARGPASGRFSETQYF.